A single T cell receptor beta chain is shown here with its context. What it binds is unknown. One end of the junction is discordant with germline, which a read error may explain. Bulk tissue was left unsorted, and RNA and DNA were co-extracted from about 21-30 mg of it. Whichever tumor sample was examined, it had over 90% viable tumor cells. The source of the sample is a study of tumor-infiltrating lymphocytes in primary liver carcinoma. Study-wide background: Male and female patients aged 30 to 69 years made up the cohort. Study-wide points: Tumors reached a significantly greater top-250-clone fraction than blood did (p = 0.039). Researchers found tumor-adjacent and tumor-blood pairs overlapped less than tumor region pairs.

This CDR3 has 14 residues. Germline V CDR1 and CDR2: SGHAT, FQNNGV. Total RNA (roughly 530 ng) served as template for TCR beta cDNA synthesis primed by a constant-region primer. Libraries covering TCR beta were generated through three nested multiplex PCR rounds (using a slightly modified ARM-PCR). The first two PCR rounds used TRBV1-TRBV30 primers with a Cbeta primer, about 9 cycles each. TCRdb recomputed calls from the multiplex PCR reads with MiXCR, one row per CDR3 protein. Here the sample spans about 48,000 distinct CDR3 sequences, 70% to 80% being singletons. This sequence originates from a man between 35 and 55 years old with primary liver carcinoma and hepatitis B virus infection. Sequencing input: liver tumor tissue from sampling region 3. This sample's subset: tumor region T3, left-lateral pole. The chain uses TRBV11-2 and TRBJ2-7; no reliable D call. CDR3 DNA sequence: TGTGCCATCAACTTAGTACTCCTCTCCTCCGAGCAGTACTTC. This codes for CAINLVLLSSEQYF.